The rows below give T cell receptor beta chains drawn from one sample of a study of blood T cell repertoires in COVID-19. The data were produced by immunoSEQ multiplex PCR, yet TCRdb's version contains in-frame clones alone and is incomplete. Among 150,000 or so clones listed, about nine tenths were seen once. The source material was PBMCs or T cells enriched from blood (not recorded which). The receptors derive from a man aged 45-60 years who had recovered from COVID-19. Each CDR3 is given with its conserved first and last residue. A D gene is named only where the DNA matches it firmly. The size of a clone is reported for some rows only, either as once, few or many, or as a class for expanded clones.

>TRBV18|once|TRBJ1-2|-
TGTGCCAGCTCACGAGATGCCTATGGCTACACCTTC
CASSRDAYGYTF
>TRBV7-2|-|TRBJ1-1|-
TGTGCCAGCAGCTTACAGGGAGGCACTGAAGCTTTCTTT
CASSLQGGTEAFF
>TRBV29-1|-|TRBJ1-2|-
TGCAGCGTTGAGACATCCAAATCCACCAGCCGTGGCTACACCTTC
CSVETSKSTSRGYTF
>TRBV7-2|once|TRBJ2-7|TRBD1
TGTGCCAGCAGCGGTGGGACAGGGCCCTACGAGCAGTACTTC
CASSGGTGPYEQYF
>TRBV2|-|TRBJ2-5|-
TGTGCCATAAGAGACAGTTTCCAAGAGACCCAGTACTTC
CAIRDSFQETQYF
>TRBV28|-|TRBJ2-7|-
TGTGCCAGCAGTTTATATGCAGGCGAGTACGAGCAGTACTTC
CASSLYAGEYEQYF
>TRBV11-2|-|TRBJ2-4|-
TGTGCCAGCAGCTTAGATCTCATACAGGGCCCTCTCATAGCCAAAAACATTCAGTACTTC
CASSLDLIQGPLIAKNIQYF
>TRBV3-1/TRBV3-2|-|TRBJ2-1|TRBD2
TGTGCCAGCAGCCAATACCTAGCGGGAGTGGGGGAGCAGTTCTTC
CASSQYLAGVGEQFF
>TRBV7-9|-|TRBJ2-1|TRBD2
TGTGCCAGCAGCTTGCGGGGGAACAACTACAATGAGCAGTTCTTC
CASSLRGNNYNEQFF
>TRBV7-2|once|TRBJ1-2|-
TGTGCCAGCAGCTTATCCCCGGGGAACTATGGCTACACCTTC
CASSLSPGNYGYTF
>TRBV9|few|TRBJ2-7|-
TGTGCCAGCAGCGTAGGGTCTCAGTTCAACGAGCAGTACTTC
CASSVGSQFNEQYF
>TRBV21-1|-|TRBJ1-1|-
TGTGCCAGCGGAACTCAGGGCATGAACACTGAAGCTTTCTTT
CASGTQGMNTEAFF
>TRBV9|-|TRBJ2-2|-
TGTGCCAGCAGCGTCGGACTGACGAACACCGGGGAGCTGTTTTTT
CASSVGLTNTGELFF
>TRBV4-3|-|TRBJ1-6|TRBD1
TGCGCCAGCAGCCAGTTTGCGGCTTCGCTGACAGGGACTAATTCACCCCTCCACTTT
CASSQFAASLTGTNSPLHF
>TRBV11-2|-|TRBJ1-2|-
TGTGCCAGCAGCTCGGCCCGAGGGGGGGCGGATGGCTACACCTTC
CASSSARGGADGYTF
>TRBV6-5|-|TRBJ1-3|TRBD1
TGTGCCAGCATCTACCAGGGGGGAACGGGAAACACCATATATTTT
CASIYQGGTGNTIYF
>TRBV4-3|-|TRBJ2-1|-
TGCGCCAGCAGCCAAGATGTTCGAGCGGGGCAGTTCTTC
CASSQDVRAGQFF
>TRBV18|-|TRBJ2-1|TRBD2
TGTGCCAGCTCACCACGGGAGGGGAAGAGGGGCAATGAGCAGTTCTTC
CASSPREGKRGNEQFF
>TRBV2|-|TRBJ2-1|-
TGTGCCAGCCAATACAATGAGCAGTTCTTC
CASQYNEQFF
>TRBV7-7|-|TRBJ2-5|TRBD1
TGTGCTAGCAGCCAACAGGGGGCCGACCAAGAGACCCAGTACTTC
CASSQQGADQETQYF
>TRBV18|-|TRBJ2-5|TRBD1
TGTGCCAGCTCACCCTCGACAGGGATAGGGGGAGAGACCCAGTACTTC
CASSPSTGIGGETQYF
>TRBV19|-|TRBJ1-4|TRBD1
TGTGCCAGTACAGAGGACAGGCGTAATGAAAAACTGTTTTTT
CASTEDRRNEKLFF
>TRBV12-3/TRBV12-4|-|TRBJ1-5|-
TGTGCCAGCAGTGTGAGGCAGGGGCCCCAGCATTTT
CASSVRQGPQHF